A selection of T cell receptor beta chains follows, all from one sample in a study of T cells in localized non-small cell lung cancer. The table came from immunoSEQ multiplex PCR; TCRdb's copy has only in-frame clones and leaves some out. This sample has roughly 39,000 clones, with 91% found just once. The specimen was PBMCs, collected before any cancer treatment. The receptor source for this set is a woman aged 35-75 years with stage II lung adenocarcinoma. The CDR3 runs from the conserved cysteine through the conserved F or W. D genes are given only for firm matches. The size field is filled for only some rows; it gives once, few, many or a size class.

V gene	clone size	D gene	J gene	CDR3 DNA	CDR3 protein
TRBV2	.	TRBD1	TRBJ1-5	TGTGCCAGCAGGAAGGGACAGACGAATCAGCCCCAGCATTTT	CASRKGQTNQPQHF
TRBV29-1	.	TRBD1	TRBJ1-5	TGCAGCGTTGCAACAGGGGTCAATCAGCCCCAGCATTTT	CSVATGVNQPQHF
TRBV5-4	.	.	TRBJ1-4	TGTGCCAGCAGCCCCTCGTCGGGATCTGGTGAAAAACTGTTTTTT	CASSPSSGSGEKLFF
TRBV5-1	.	.	TRBJ2-1	TGCGCCAGCAGCTTGGAGGGGCAGGGATCCTACAATGAGCAGTTCTTC	CASSLEGQGSYNEQFF
TRBV10-1	.	.	TRBJ2-3	TGCGCCAGCAGTGAGTCGGGGGACCAGGGCGATACGCAGTATTTT	CASSESGDQGDTQYF
TRBV27	.	.	TRBJ2-7	TGTGCCAGCAGTCTGGGGGACTCAACCTACGAGCAGTACTTC	CASSLGDSTYEQYF
TRBV5-1	.	.	TRBJ2-5	TGCGCCAGCAGCTTGGACGGGGTTGGAACCCAGTACTTC	CASSLDGVGTQYF
TRBV9	.	.	TRBJ1-3	TGTGCCAGCAGCGTACCACCCGACGGAAACACCATATATTTT	CASSVPPDGNTIYF
TRBV27	once	.	TRBJ2-4	TGTGCCAGCAGTTTCCGTAACGACAAAAACATTCAGTACTTC	CASSFRNDKNIQYF
TRBV5-1	.	TRBD1	TRBJ2-2	TGCGCCAGCAGCCAAGCCCCCGGACAGGGGGGCCCCGGGGAGCTGTTTTTT	CASSQAPGQGGPGELFF
TRBV6-1	.	.	TRBJ2-7	TGTGCCAGCAGTGAATTCTCGTCCTACGAGCAGTACTTC	CASSEFSSYEQYF
TRBV28	.	TRBD1	TRBJ1-3	TGTGCCAGCAACGCCAGGGGGCGGTTCGGAAACACCATATATTTT	CASNARGRFGNTIYF
TRBV9	once	.	TRBJ1-1	TGTGCCAGCAGCGCCCTGATGGGGGGGAACACTGAAGCTTTCTTT	CASSALMGGNTEAFF
TRBV7-5	.	.	TRBJ2-3	TGTGTCAGAAGCTTTTCCAAAATGACCACAGATACGCAGTATTTT	CVRSFSKMTTDTQYF
TRBV19	.	TRBD1	TRBJ1-5	TGTGCCAGTAGTATACGACAGGGCAGTCAGCCCCAGCATTTT	CASSIRQGSQPQHF
TRBV28	.	.	TRBJ2-1	TGTGCCAGCAGTTTACTAATCGACTACGACAATGAGCAGTTCTTC	CASSLLIDYDNEQFF
TRBV2	.	.	TRBJ2-7	TGTGCCAGCAGTGGATCCTACCGGTGGTACTTC	CASSGSYRWYF
TRBV10-1	.	.	TRBJ2-5	TGCGCCAGCAGTGAGTTAACGGGCACCCCAGAGACCCAGTACTTC	CASSELTGTPETQYF
TRBV27	.	TRBD1	TRBJ1-1	TGTGCCAGCAGTTGGGGACAGGGGGCCAAGGGGCATGAAGCTTTCTTT	CASSWGQGAKGHEAFF
TRBV5-1	.	.	TRBJ2-1	TGCGCCAGCAGCCTAGACTACAATGAGCAGTTCTTC	CASSLDYNEQFF
TRBV5-1	.	TRBD2	TRBJ2-1	TGCGCCAGCACCCGTCTAGCGGGAGGTGGAAATGAGCAGTTCTTC	CASTRLAGGGNEQFF
TRBV2	once	.	TRBJ1-4	TGTGCCAGTACAGGGTCAACTAATGAAAAACTGTTTTTT	CASTGSTNEKLFF
TRBV19	.	TRBD1	TRBJ1-2	TGTGCCAGTAGGGCGACAGGGGGCTATGGCTACACCTTC	CASRATGGYGYTF
TRBV12-5	.	.	TRBJ1-1	TGTGCTAGTGCCCTCGACAGCTTCACTGAAGCTTTCTTT	CASALDSFTEAFF
TRBV18	.	TRBD2	TRBJ2-1	TGTGCCAGCCTCTCTAGCGGGAGCAATGAGCAGTTCTTC	CASLSSGSNEQFF
TRBV19	.	.	TRBJ2-3	TGTGCCAGTAGTATAGGGGGCGCATATACGCAGTATTTT	CASSIGGAYTQYF
TRBV2	.	TRBD1	TRBJ1-5	TGTGCCAGCAGTGAAGTCACAGGGGGTCAGCCCCAGCATTTT	CASSEVTGGQPQHF
TRBV28	.	TRBD1	TRBJ2-7	TGTGCCAGCAGTCCGGGACTCCGGGACAGGGGGCACTACGAGCAGTACTTC	CASSPGLRDRGHYEQYF
TRBV2	.	.	TRBJ2-5	TGTGCCAGCAGCCCACTTGATAGGGCTCAAGAGACCCAGTACTTC	CASSPLDRAQETQYF
TRBV18	once	.	TRBJ1-2	TGTGCCAGCTCACCCCGCTCCGAGGGAGTAGATGGCTACACCTTC	CASSPRSEGVDGYTF
TRBV19	.	TRBD1	TRBJ2-6	TGTGCCAGTAGTAAGAGGGGACAGTCTGGGGCCAACGTCCTGACTTTC	CASSKRGQSGANVLTF
TRBV5-6	.	.	TRBJ2-1	TGTGCCAGCAGCTTAGGTGGATACAATGAGCAGTTCTTC	CASSLGGYNEQFF
TRBV29-1	.	.	TRBJ2-1	TGCAGCGTTGGGTTACATCCGAAGGTCAATGAGCAGTTCTTC	CSVGLHPKVNEQFF
TRBV7-9	.	.	TRBJ2-1	TGTGCCAGCAGCTACAATGAGCAGTTCTTC	CASSYNEQFF
TRBV5-6	.	.	TRBJ2-5	TGTGCCAGCAGCTTACTGGGATGGCAAGAGACCCAGTACTTC	CASSLLGWQETQYF
TRBV5-1	.	.	TRBJ1-6	TGCGCCAGCAGCCCAACAGGCGTTGGGAATTCACCCCTCCACTTT	CASSPTGVGNSPLHF
TRBV9	.	.	TRBJ2-3	TGTGCCAGCAGCATCGCTAGGACAGATACGCAGTATTTT	CASSIARTDTQYF
TRBV27	.	TRBD1	TRBJ2-1	TGTGCCAGCAGTTTAAGAGGGACAGGGGGTTTAGATGAGCAGTTCTTC	CASSLRGTGGLDEQFF
TRBV6-6	.	.	TRBJ2-7	TGTGCCAGCAGCCCGACTATCAGCTCCTACGAGCAGTACTTC	CASSPTISSYEQYF
TRBV11-1	.	.	TRBJ2-7	TGTGCCAGCAGCTCAAGTCAATACGAGCAGTACTTC	CASSSSQYEQYF
TRBV19	once	TRBD2	TRBJ2-6	TGTGCCAGTTCGCGGCAGGGACTAGCGGGAGCTGGGGCCAACGTCCTGACTTTC	CASSRQGLAGAGANVLTF
TRBV25-1	.	TRBD1	TRBJ1-2	TGTGCCAGCAGTTCGGACAGGGGGTATGGCTACACCTTC	CASSSDRGYGYTF
TRBV6-5	once	.	TRBJ2-1	TGTGCCAGCAGTTACGACGGGGGGCGTTACAATGAGCAGTTCTTC	CASSYDGGRYNEQFF